This TCR beta chain was captured by sequencing in a study of cytomegalovirus exposure and HLA in healthy donors. TCRdb's copy holds only in-frame clones and misses some; the assay was immunoSEQ multiplex PCR. Among 95,000 to 150,000 clones, over 75% were seen once, and the ten largest hold 2% to 2.5%. Of note for this clone: The antigen remains unidentified.

Study-level findings and limits: With high specificity and sensitivity, the classifier reportedly diagnosed cytomegalovirus status. Confirmation in vitro established that three CMV-associated chains were specific for CMV antigens.

The CDR3 is 14 residues long. CDR1 LNHNV and CDR2 YYDKDF come from the germline V gene (reference sequence). The V and J ends lost 3 bases and 5 bases respectively, with 10 bases between them. V and J are TRBV15 and TRBJ2-2, with D possibly TRBD2 on 5 matching bases. The receptor's source is a woman aged 30 to 39 in good health and CMV-seronegative. Sequences were obtained from PBMCs. CDR3 sequence (DNA): TGTGCCACCAGCAGGGACTTGATAACCGGGGAGCTGTTTTTT. Translated: CATSRDLITGELFF.